This passage covers 20 T cell receptor beta chains from one sample sequenced in a study of cytomegalovirus exposure and HLA in healthy donors. PCR employed 60 Vbeta and 13 Jbeta primers. Sequenced by immunoSEQ multiplex PCR; TCRdb stores in-frame clones only, minus some. Found here are approximately 150,000 clones, roughly 70% of them singletons; the top ten hold less than 3%. Sequencing was done on a sample of PBMCs. These receptors were taken from a woman between 35 and 50 years old in good health and CMV-seropositive.

This clone came up a few times. The J gene is TRBJ2-7, the V gene TRBV5-8; 7 positions agree with TRBD2. The V and J ends lost 3 bases and 2 bases, in that order; junction bases with no gene match: 5. Germline CDR1 and CDR2: SGHTS and YDEGEE. CDR3 length: 14 residues. This CDR3 reads CASSYQGGTYEQYF. CDR3 nucleotides: TGTGCCAGCAGCTACCAGGGAGGGACCTACGAGCAGTACTTC.

This clone showed up just a few times. The genes are TRBV7-2 and TRBJ2-7; D not resolved. V lost 5 bases and J 6 bases, leaving 11 bases between the germline ends. The germline gives CDR1 SGHTA, CDR2 FQGNSA. The CDR3 runs 12 residues. The CDR3 DNA reads TGTGCCAGCAGCCCCTACGCGAGCGAGCAGTACTTC. Translating gives CASSPYASEQYF.

The chain recombines TRBV10-3 with TRBJ1-2; 11 bases are a match to TRBD1. Germline lookup yields CDR1 ENHRY and CDR2 SYGVKD. The CDR3 spans 15 residues. V lost 5 bases to trimming and J lost 3 bases; unmatched junction nucleotides: 5. The CDR3 here is CAISRDRGSDYGYTF. The CDR3 region has the DNA TGTGCCATCAGTAGGGACAGGGGGTCAGACTATGGCTACACCTTC.

The chain links TRBV7-3 to TRBJ2-1; 14 nucleotides line up with TRBD2. Per germline, CDR1 SGHTA and CDR2 FQGTGA. V shed 4 bases, J shed 7 bases, and the junction held 12 bases outside the gene matches. This CDR3 has 18 amino acids. The chain's CDR3 is CASSSETSGGALSNEQFF. The CDR3 DNA reads as TGTGCCAGCAGCTCTGAGACTAGCGGGGGGGCTTTATCAAATGAGCAGTTCTTC. The variable domain in full, completed from reference TRBV7-3 and TRBJ2-1, reads GAGVSQTPSNKVTEKGKYVELRCDPISGHTALYWYRQSLGQGPEFLIYFQGTGAADDSGLPNDRFFAVRPEGSVSTLKIQRTERGDSAVYLCASSSETSGGALSNEQFFGPGTRLTVL.

The rearrangement links TRBV9 to TRBJ1-3, with TRBD1 matching 9 bases. CDR3 size: 17 residues. V shed 1 base, J shed 4 bases, and the junction held 9 bases outside the gene matches. Germline CDR1 is SGDLS and CDR2 is YYNGEE. In DNA form, the CDR3 reads TGTGCCAGCAGCGTACTTCCTGGACAGGGGACAGGAAACACCATATATTTT. It encodes CASSVLPGQGTGNTIYF.

This clone was recorded a few times. The chain recombines TRBV10-3 with TRBJ1-2, with 8 bases identical to TRBD1. This CDR3 region has 13 residues. The germline CDR1 and CDR2 sequences are ENHRY and SYGVKD. Trimming removed 7 bases from V and 7 bases from J; junction bases left unmatched: 8. The CDR3 sequence: CAITGGTGFGYTF. DNA for the CDR3: TGTGCCATCACCGGCGGGACAGGATTTGGCTACACCTTC.

The CDR3 is CASSPTSGGSYEQYF. CDR3 DNA sequence: TGTGCCAGCAGCCCGACTAGCGGGGGCTCCTACGAGCAGTACTTC. The chain combines TRBV7-6 with TRBJ2-7; 12 nucleotides match TRBD2. The V and J ends lost 5 bases and 0 bases, in that order; junction bases with no gene match: 2. The CDR3 contains 15 residues. The germline V gene has CDR1 SGHVS and CDR2 FNYEAQ.

The genes are TRBV28 and TRBJ2-7; D is possibly TRBD2 (5 bases). The CDR3 loop spans 15 amino acids. Germline V gives CDR1 MDHEN, CDR2 SYDVKM. V was trimmed by 2 bases and J by 4 bases, leaving 15 bases between them. CDR3 residues: CASSLTAVGFYEQYF. In nucleotides, the CDR3 is TGTGCCAGCAGTTTAACAGCGGTAGGATTTTACGAGCAGTACTTC.

The V call is TRBV5-6, the J call TRBJ1-2, with D unclear. The CDR3 totals 13 residues. V gave up 2 bases and J gave up 3 bases, with 8 bases separating them. Per the germline V gene, CDR1 is SGHDT and CDR2 is YYEEEE. The CDR3 is CASSFGEDYGYTF. CDR3 nucleotides: TGTGCCAGCAGCTTCGGGGAAGACTATGGCTACACCTTC. Looking up the rest from reference TRBV5-6 and TRBJ1-2 gives the full variable domain: DAGVTQSPTHLIKTRGQQVTLRCSPKSGHDTVSWYQQALGQGPQFIFQYYEEEERQRGNFPDRFSGHQFPNYSSELNVNALLLGDSALYLCASSFGEDYGYTFGSGTRLTVV.

The chain uses TRBV5-1 and TRBJ2-3; no firm D call. This CDR3 is 11 amino acids long. Deletions cut 6 bases from V and 8 bases from J, with 10 bases between. Germline values: CDR1 SGHRS, CDR2 YFSETQ. The CDR3 here is CASTSDVTQYF. Here the CDR3 DNA reads TGCGCCAGCACCTCAGATGTTACGCAGTATTTT.

The chain links TRBV4-3 to TRBJ2-7; 10 bases fit TRBD2. The CDR3 contains 16 residues. The J segment lost 7 bases and the V segment lost 4 bases, leaving 13 bases of the junction unmatched. CDR1 and CDR2 from the germline V gene are LGHNA and YSLEER. The CDR3 is CASSPISSGRMGEQYF. CDR3 DNA: TGCGCCAGCAGCCCAATATCTAGCGGGAGAATGGGAGAGCAGTACTTC.

The chain couples TRBV5-1 to TRBJ2-2; TRBD2 matches at 11 bases. Trimming removed 4 bases from V and 6 bases from J; junction bases left unmatched: 5. Germline V CDR1 and CDR2: SGHRS, YFSETQ. CDR3 length: 15 amino acids. This chain's CDR3 is CASSVLAGGSGELFF. Here the CDR3 DNA reads TGCGCCAGCAGCGTATTAGCGGGGGGGTCCGGGGAGCTGTTTTTT.

This chain connects TRBV28 to TRBJ2-2; possible D gene TRBD2, 6 bases. This CDR3 contains 15 residues. CDR1 is MDHEN and CDR2 is SYDVKM in the germline V gene. V lost 5 bases and J lost 6, with 16 bases in between. The CDR3 region is CASSPGTPVPGELFF. CDR3 in DNA: TGTGCCAGCAGTCCCGGGACTCCAGTCCCCGGGGAGCTGTTTTTT.

This clone came up a few times. The CDR3 bases are TGTGCCAGAAGCCCCCCCGGGGACAGTGACACCGGGGAGCTGTTTTTT. Protein product: CARSPPGDSDTGELFF. The V gene is TRBV5-3, the J gene TRBJ2-2; 7 bases are a match to TRBD1. TRBV5-3 qualifies as an ORF whose function is uncertain. The CDR3 covers 16 residues. The junction had 9 bases not matched to a gene; V was cut back by 4 bases and J by 3 bases.

The table lists this clone with a few counts. The chain is built from TRBV25-1 and TRBJ2-6; the match to TRBD1 covers 10 bases. The germline V gene has CDR1 MGHDK and CDR2 SYGVNS. CDR3 length: 16 residues. The junction had 2 bases not matched to a gene; V was cut back by 6 bases and J by 0 bases. As DNA, the CDR3 is TGTGCCAGCAGGGACAGGGGGACCTCTGGGGCCAACGTCCTGACTTTC. Its protein product is CASRDRGTSGANVLTF.

The table lists this clone with a count of one. The CDR3 DNA reads TGTGCCAGCAGCTTAGTTTGGACTAGCGGAAACAATGAGCAGTTCTTC. Its protein product is CASSLVWTSGNNEQFF. The chain joins TRBV7-2 to TRBJ2-1, with 10 bases matching TRBD2. Germline assignment: CDR1 SGHTA and CDR2 FQGNSA. V gave up 1 base and J gave up 5 bases; unmatched junction bases: 5. The CDR3 spans 16 residues.

The gene calls are TRBV5-1 and TRBJ2-7, with TRBD2 as a possible D gene (6 bases). Trimming pared 2 bases from V and 0 bases from J, leaving 12 bases between. Germline assignment: CDR1 SGHRS and CDR2 YFSETQ. The CDR3 is made up of 15 amino acids. The CDR3 loop is CASSFGGTSSYEQYF. CDR3 coding DNA: TGCGCCAGCAGCTTTGGAGGGACCAGCTCCTACGAGCAGTACTTC.

This clone was counted a few times. The chain is built from TRBV5-1 and TRBJ1-5; a weak D match, TRBD1 (6 bases). The V gene lost 0 bases and the J gene lost 1 base, with 8 bases spanning the gap. Looked up from germline, CDR1 is SGHRS and CDR2 is YFSETQ. This CDR3 is built from 15 residues. The CDR3 region has the DNA TGCGCCAGCAGCTTGGCCAGGGGAAGCAATCAGCCCCAGCATTTT. Protein: CASSLARGSNQPQHF.

Details on this clone: An end of the junction differs from the germline gene, which may be a read error. The rearrangement uses TRBV6-5 and TRBJ1-1; D might be TRBD1 (5 bases). Germline CDR1 and CDR2: MNHEY and SVGAGI. The CDR3 loop spans 16 amino acids. This chain's CDR3 is CASSNSGPAMNTEAFF. The CDR3 region has the DNA TGTGCCAGCAGTAACTCGGGGCCTGCGATGAACACTGAAGCTTTCTTT.

This chain uses TRBV28 with TRBJ1-2; D may be TRBD1 (5 bases). Trimming removed 3 bases at V and 8 bases at J, with 13 bases between. The germline CDR1 and CDR2 sequences are MDHEN and SYDVKM. The CDR3 contains 13 residues. CDR3: CASSLLGTGGYTF. CDR3 coding DNA: TGTGCCAGCAGTTTGCTCGGGACTGGAGGCTACACCTTC.